Below are 18 T cell receptor beta chains sequenced from a single sample in a study of blood T cell repertoires in COVID-19 (dated by TCRdb to the early 2020s). Library preparation used the immunoSEQ multiplex PCR assay. TCRdb holds this immuneACCESS table with in-frame rearrangements only. Some clones are missing; in checked studies, unresolved V genes explain under half, and the rest has no known cause. This sample comprises about 240,000 clones, more than 85% of them detected only once. The leading ten clones occupy 6% to 9% of the sample. Material: peripheral blood. These receptors were taken from a woman aged 65 to 85 with active or convalescent COVID-19.

The genes are TRBV4-3 and TRBJ1-3, with 8 bases identical to TRBD1. The CDR3 extends over 16 amino acids. V lost 0 bases to trimming and J lost 6 bases; unmatched junction nucleotides: 7. The V gene's germline CDR1 is LGHNA and CDR2 YSLEER. The chain's CDR3 is CASSQDGGTGANTIYF. The CDR3 nucleotides read TGCGCCAGCAGCCAAGATGGGGGGACAGGAGCAAACACCATATATTTT.

The gene calls are TRBV5-1 and TRBJ2-5, with TRBD2 matching 14 bases. The CDR3 is 17 amino acids. Germline V gene lookup returns CDR1 SGHRS and CDR2 YFSETQ. The J segment lost 4 bases and the V segment lost 4 bases, leaving 9 bases of the junction unmatched. CDR3 DNA: TGCGCCAGCAGCCTAAGTGGGACTAGCGGGGGAGGAGAGACCCAGTACTTC. Translating gives CASSLSGTSGGGETQYF.

CDR3 sequence (DNA): TGCGCCAGCAGCTTGGGACAGGGGGCGGCAACTAATGAAAAACTGTTTTTT. Protein product: CASSLGQGAATNEKLFF. This chain links TRBV5-1 with TRBJ1-4, with TRBD1 identical over 10 bases. Germline lookup yields CDR1 SGHRS and CDR2 YFSETQ. CDR3 size: 17 residues. V was clipped by 0 bases and J by 0 bases; unmatched bases: 2.

This rearrangement joins TRBV10-1 to TRBJ2-1; 7 bases are a match to TRBD2. After removal of 6 bases from V and 2 bases from J, the junction contained 7 bases not matched to a gene. Germline assignment: CDR1 WNHNN and CDR2 SYGVQD (reference sequence). CDR3 length: 15 residues. As DNA, the CDR3 is TGCGCCAGCAGGGTTAAACTAGCGCCCTACAATGAGCAGTTCTTC. The encoded protein is CASRVKLAPYNEQFF.

The genes are TRBV7-8 and TRBJ2-5; D perhaps matches TRBD1 (6 bases). This CDR3 contains 15 residues. From germline, CDR1 is SGHVS and CDR2 FQNEAQ. V was clipped by 0 bases and J by 2 bases, with 10 bases between them. CDR3 in DNA: TGTGCCAGCAGCTTAGCAGGACAGATACAAGAGACCCAGTACTTC. Residues: CASSLAGQIQETQYF.

V gene TRBV19 combines with J gene TRBJ1-2; perhaps TRBD1 as D (5 bases). Trimming left V 4 bases short and J 7 bases short, with 22 bases between. There are 16 residues in the CDR3. CDR1 LNHDA and CDR2 SQIVND come from the germline V gene (reference sequence). The CDR3 here is CASSTGGAGPGIGYTF. CDR3 sequence (DNA): TGTGCCAGTAGTACCGGAGGGGCAGGGCCGGGCATTGGCTACACCTTC.

The V call is TRBV3-1 (or the pseudogene TRBV3-2), the J call TRBJ2-6; D gene uncertain. The germline V and J ends were trimmed by 4 bases and 4 bases, with 17 bases remaining between them. Germline-derived CDR1 and CDR2 are LGHDT and YNNKEL (reference sequence). The CDR3 is made up of 17 amino acids. The DNA for the CDR3 is TGTGCCAGCAGCCCACAAGGCGGCGGTCTGGGGGCCAACGTCCTGACTTTC. Translating gives CASSPQGGGLGANVLTF.

This chain connects TRBV24-1 to TRBJ2-3, with 8 bases that match TRBD1. Germline CDR1 is KGHDR and CDR2 is SFDVKD. The V and J ends lost 9 bases and 5 bases, in that order; junction bases with no gene match: 12. CDR3 length: 15 amino acids. The CDR3 region is CATSNTGGDRDTQYF. The CDR3 DNA follows: TGTGCCACCTCTAATACAGGGGGAGACCGAGATACGCAGTATTTT.

This clone was recorded a few times. J is TRBJ1-1 and V is TRBV5-6, with D possibly being TRBD1 (5 bases). Germline V gene sequence: CDR1 SGHDT, CDR2 YYEEEE. CDR3 length: 13 residues. The V and J ends lost 2 bases and 11 bases respectively, with 16 bases between them. CDR3 nucleotide sequence: TGTGCCAGCAGCTTAGGCAGGGAAGTTGTTGCTTTCTTT. This gives the protein CASSLGREVVAFF.

V is TRBV7-2 and J is TRBJ2-5; D might be TRBD2 (6 bases). The V gene's germline CDR1 is SGHTA and CDR2 FQGNSA. This CDR3 has 13 residues. Trimming pared 8 bases from V and 6 bases from J, leaving 16 bases between. The CDR3 DNA reads TGTGCCAGCGGGGGGAAAGGGAGGAAGACCCAGTACTTC. Translation gives CASGGKGRKTQYF.

V gene TRBV7-9 combines with J gene TRBJ2-7, with 11 bases fitting TRBD2. The V gene's germline CDR1 is SEHNR and CDR2 FQNEAQ (reference sequence). The CDR3 runs to 16 residues. V lost 5 bases to trimming and J lost 1 base; unmatched junction nucleotides: 7. For the CDR3, the DNA is TGTGCCAGCAGCGTCACTAGCGGGGGAGGTTCCTACGAGCAGTACTTC. Its translation: CASSVTSGGGSYEQYF. Based on the CDR3 plus reference TRBV7-9 and TRBJ2-7, the full variable domain is DTGVSQNPRHKITKRGQNVTFRCDPISEHNRLYWYRQTLGQGPEFLTYFQNEAQLEKSRLLSDRFSAERPKGSFSTLEIQRTEQGDSAMYLCASSVTSGGGSYEQYFGPGTRLTVT.

The chain is built from TRBV7-3 and TRBJ1-2, with D perhaps matching TRBD1 (6 bases). With 0 bases removed from V and 5 bases from J, the gap between germline ends came to 19 bases. Germline V gene lookup returns CDR1 SGHTA and CDR2 FQGTGA. CDR3 length equals 17 residues. CDR3 in amino acids: CASSLTGTSGGAYGYTF. Written as DNA, the CDR3 is TGTGCCAGCAGCTTAACGGGGACTTCGGGGGGCGCTTATGGCTACACCTTC.

This clone was detected only once. The chain has TRBV10-3 and TRBJ1-2; D may be TRBD1 (5 bases). Trimming took off 5 bases at V and 3 bases at J, with 16 bases between the two ends. Germline CDR1 reads ENHRY; CDR2 reads SYGVKD. The length of the CDR3 is 15 residues. The CDR3 protein is CAISSLDNTDYGYTF. The CDR3 DNA reads as TGTGCCATCAGTTCCCTGGACAATACGGACTATGGCTACACCTTC.

The gene calls are TRBV11-2 and TRBJ2-5; D perhaps matches TRBD2 (6 bases). The CDR3 has 17 amino acids. Trimming left V 1 base short and J 5 bases short, with 20 bases between. Germline CDR1 is SGHAT and CDR2 is FQNNGV. DNA for the CDR3: TGTGCCAGCAGCTTAGGGCAGGGAGGCCATGGGGTTGAGACCCAGTACTTC. Translation gives CASSLGQGGHGVETQYF.

This chain uses TRBV2 with TRBJ1-1, with D possibly matching TRBD1 (5 bases). Trimming removed 7 bases from V and 3 bases from J, with 12 bases in between. The CDR3 is 13 residues long. Germline values: CDR1 SNHLY, CDR2 FYNNEI. The CDR3 is CASTRQSYTEAFF. The CDR3 DNA reads as TGTGCCAGCACAAGACAGTCATACACTGAAGCTTTCTTT.

This sequence joins TRBV5-5 and TRBJ1-2, with 9 bases fitting TRBD1. This CDR3 has 14 residues. V lost 1 base and J lost 3; bases outside the gene matches: 1. Germline-derived CDR1 and CDR2 are SGHKS and YYEKEE (reference sequence). The CDR3 DNA is TGTGCCAGCAGCTTGCGGGACAGGGACTATGGCTACACCTTC. The encoded protein is CASSLRDRDYGYTF.

The chain joins TRBV7-2 to TRBJ1-1; tentatively, D is TRBD1 (5 bases). Germline V gene data show CDR1 as SGHTA and CDR2 as FQGNSA. The CDR3 loop spans 13 amino acids. V was cut by 7 bases and J by 10 bases, with 19 bases left in between. The CDR3 region has the DNA TGTGCCAGCACCAACAAGTGGGGCGAAGGAGCTTTCTTT. It encodes CASTNKWGEGAFF.

The chain links TRBV27 to TRBJ1-1; tentatively, D is TRBD1 (5 bases). Trimming stripped 3 bases from V and 11 bases from J, with 13 bases between. Germline V CDR1 and CDR2: MNHEY, SMNVEV (reference sequence). This CDR3 has 12 amino acids. The chain's CDR3 is CASSFPTGRAFF. CDR3 sequence (DNA): TGTGCCAGCAGTTTCCCTACAGGCCGGGCTTTCTTT.